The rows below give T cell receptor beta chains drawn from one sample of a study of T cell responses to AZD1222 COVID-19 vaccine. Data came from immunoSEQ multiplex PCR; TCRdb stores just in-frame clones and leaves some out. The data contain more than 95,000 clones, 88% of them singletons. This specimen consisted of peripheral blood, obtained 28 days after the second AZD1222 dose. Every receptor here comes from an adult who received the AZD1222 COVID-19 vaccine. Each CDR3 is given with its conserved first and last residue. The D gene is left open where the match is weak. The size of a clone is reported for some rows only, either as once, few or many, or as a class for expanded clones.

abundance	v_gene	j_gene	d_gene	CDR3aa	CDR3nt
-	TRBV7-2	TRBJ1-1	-	CASSLAAGGDTEAFF	TGTGCCAGCAGCTTAGCAGCGGGGGGGGACACTGAAGCTTTCTTT
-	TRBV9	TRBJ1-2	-	CASSLTTRYGYTF	TGTGCCAGCAGCCTAACCACTCGCTATGGCTACACCTTC
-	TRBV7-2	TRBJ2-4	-	CASRGPTGAKNIQYF	TGTGCCAGCAGGGGGCCCACCGGGGCCAAAAACATTCAGTACTTC
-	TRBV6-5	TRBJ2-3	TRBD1	CASRTGDHTDTQYF	TGTGCCAGCCGGACAGGGGACCACACAGATACGCAGTATTTT
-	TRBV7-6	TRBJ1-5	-	CASSPLGRVSNQPQHF	TGTGCCAGCAGCCCACTCGGCAGGGTGAGCAATCAGCCCCAGCATTTT
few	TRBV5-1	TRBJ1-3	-	CASSLEFNLVGGNTIYF	TGCGCCAGCAGCTTGGAATTCAACTTAGTGGGCGGAAACACCATATATTTT
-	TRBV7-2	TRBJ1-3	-	CASSLSRSGNTIYF	TGTGCCAGCAGCTTATCACGCTCTGGAAACACCATATATTTT
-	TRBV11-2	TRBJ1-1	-	CASSARVSRGAFF	TGTGCCAGCAGCGCCCGGGTCTCCCGTGGGGCTTTCTTT
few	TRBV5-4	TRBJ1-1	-	CASSLDGFGSTEAFF	TGTGCCAGCAGCTTGGACGGTTTCGGTAGCACTGAAGCTTTCTTT
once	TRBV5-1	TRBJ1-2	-	CASSRSPGDYGYTF	TGCGCCAGCAGCCGAAGCCCGGGAGACTATGGCTACACCTTC
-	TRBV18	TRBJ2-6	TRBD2	CASSPLAGDSGANVLTF	TGTGCCAGCTCACCACTAGCGGGGGACTCTGGGGCCAACGTCCTGACTTTC
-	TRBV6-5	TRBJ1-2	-	CASTFNYGYTF	TGTGCCAGCACTTTTAACTATGGCTACACCTTC
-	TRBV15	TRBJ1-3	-	CATSRVRGAGNTIYF	TGTGCCACCAGCAGAGTTCGGGGAGCTGGAAACACCATATATTTT
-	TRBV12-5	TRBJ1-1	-	CASGLYVLNTEAFF	TGTGCTAGTGGTTTGTACGTACTGAACACTGAAGCTTTCTTT
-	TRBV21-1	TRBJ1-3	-	CASSKQQGRCLRSCGNTIYF	TGTGCCAGCAGCAAACAGCAGGGAAGATGTCTAAGGTCCTGTGGAAACACCATATATTTT
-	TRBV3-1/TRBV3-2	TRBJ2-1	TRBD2	CASSQDRSGRIYNEQFF	TGTGCCAGCAGCCAAGATAGGAGCGGGAGGATCTACAATGAGCAGTTCTTC
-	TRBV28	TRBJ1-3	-	CASSPVRVSGNTIYF	TGTGCCAGCAGTCCGGTCAGGGTCTCTGGAAACACCATATATTTT
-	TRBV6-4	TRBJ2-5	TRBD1	CASSDWEGGVETQYF	TGTGCCAGCAGTGACTGGGAAGGGGGCGTCGAGACCCAGTACTTC
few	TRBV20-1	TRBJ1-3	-	CSASAQGNSGNTIYF	TGCAGTGCTAGTGCCCAGGGTAACTCTGGAAACACCATATATTTT
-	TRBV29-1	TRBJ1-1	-	CSVVGTAGTEAFF	TGCAGCGTTGTCGGGACCGCGGGCACTGAAGCTTTCTTT
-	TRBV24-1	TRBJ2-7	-	CATSDSTGSVQYF	TGTGCCACCAGTGATAGTACAGGCTCGGTGCAGTACTTC
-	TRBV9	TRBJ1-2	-	CASSAPSYGYTF	TGTGCCAGCAGCGCCCCCTCCTATGGCTACACCTTC
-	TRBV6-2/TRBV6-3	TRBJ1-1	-	CASSYSKGGTNTEAFF	TGTGCCAGCAGTTACTCGAAGGGGGGAACGAACACTGAAGCTTTCTTT
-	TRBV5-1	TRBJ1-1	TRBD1	CASSPRQGANTEAFF	TGCGCCAGCAGCCCGAGACAGGGGGCTAACACTGAAGCTTTCTTT
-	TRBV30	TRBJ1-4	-	CAFQGRGEKLFF	TGTGCCTTCCAGGGCCGAGGTGAAAAACTGTTTTTT
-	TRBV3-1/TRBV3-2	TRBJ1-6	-	CASSHSRGKNSPLHF	TGTGCCAGCAGCCACTCCAGGGGAAAGAATTCACCCCTCCACTTT
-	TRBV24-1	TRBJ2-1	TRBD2	CATSDSFGTINNEQFF	TGTGCCACCAGTGACAGCTTCGGGACTATCAACAATGAGCAGTTCTTC
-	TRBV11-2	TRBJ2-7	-	CASSLGPRSYEQYF	TGTGCCAGCAGCTTAGGTCCGAGATCCTACGAGCAGTACTTC
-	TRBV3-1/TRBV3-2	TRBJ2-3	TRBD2	CASSRSLAGGTDTQYF	TGTGCCAGCAGCCGCTCTCTAGCGGGGGGCACAGATACGCAGTATTTT
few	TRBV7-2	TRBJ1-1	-	CASSLLSVMNTEAFF	TGTGCCAGCAGCCTTCTGTCGGTCATGAACACTGAAGCTTTCTTT
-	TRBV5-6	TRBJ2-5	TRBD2	CASSSPSGGDQETQYF	TGTGCCAGCAGCAGCCCTAGCGGGGGGGACCAAGAGACCCAGTACTTC
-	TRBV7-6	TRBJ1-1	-	CASSLNRLRSLNTEAFF	TGTGCCAGCAGCTTAAATCGACTACGCTCGTTGAACACTGAAGCTTTCTTT
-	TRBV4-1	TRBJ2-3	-	CASSHSTLSTDTQYF	TGCGCCAGCAGCCATTCTACGCTCTCCACAGATACGCAGTATTTT
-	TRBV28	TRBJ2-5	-	CASSPGGGALEETQYF	TGTGCCAGCAGCCCTGGGGGGGGCGCGTTGGAAGAGACCCAGTACTTC
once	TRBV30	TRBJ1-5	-	CAWSRGPNQPQHF	TGTGCCTGGAGTCGGGGGCCCAATCAGCCCCAGCATTTT
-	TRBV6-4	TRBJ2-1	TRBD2	CASSDSIAGGSNEQFF	TGTGCCAGCAGTGACTCAATAGCGGGAGGTTCCAATGAGCAGTTCTTC
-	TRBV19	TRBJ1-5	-	CATKFGGNQPQHF	TGTGCCACGAAATTTGGGGGGAATCAGCCCCAGCATTTT
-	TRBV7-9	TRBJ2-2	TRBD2	CASSPPSGLNTGELFF	TGTGCCAGCAGCCCCCCTAGCGGGCTGAACACCGGGGAGCTGTTTTTT
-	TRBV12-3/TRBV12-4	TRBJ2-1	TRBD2	CASSFTRGIQFF	TGTGCCAGCAGTTTTACGCGGGGGATTCAGTTCTTC
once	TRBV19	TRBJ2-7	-	CASSTGSYEQYF	TGTGCCAGTAGTACGGGCTCCTACGAGCAGTACTTC
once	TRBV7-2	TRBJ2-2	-	CASSLKAANTGELFF	TGTGCCAGCAGCTTAAAGGCAGCGAACACCGGGGAGCTGTTTTTT
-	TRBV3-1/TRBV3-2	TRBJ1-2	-	CASSQGAGGYTF	TGTGCCAGCAGCCAAGGGGCAGGGGGCTACACCTTC
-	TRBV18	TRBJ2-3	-	CASSGDSTDTQYF	TGTGCCAGCTCAGGGGACAGCACAGATACGCAGTATTTT
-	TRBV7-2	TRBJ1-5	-	CASSLARGLYSNQPQHF	TGTGCCAGCAGCTTAGCGCGGGGACTATATAGCAATCAGCCCCAGCATTTT
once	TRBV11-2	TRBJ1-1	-	CASSFSRGDTEAFF	TGTGCCAGCAGCTTCAGCAGGGGAGACACTGAAGCTTTCTTT
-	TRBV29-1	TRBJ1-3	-	CSGRASSGNTIYF	TGCAGCGGCAGGGCTTCCTCTGGAAACACCATATATTTT
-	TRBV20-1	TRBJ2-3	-	CSAPRRDTQYF	TGCAGTGCTCCAAGACGCGATACGCAGTATTTT
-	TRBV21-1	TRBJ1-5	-	CASSKETGKRGQPQHF	TGTGCCAGCAGCAAAGAGACAGGGAAGCGTGGTCAGCCCCAGCATTTT
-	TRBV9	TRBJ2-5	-	CASSPAGTQETQYF	TGTGCCAGCAGCCCCGCCGGGACACAAGAGACCCAGTACTTC
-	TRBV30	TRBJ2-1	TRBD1	CAWSVWVGGMNEQFF	TGTGCCTGGAGTGTGTGGGTAGGGGGCATGAATGAGCAGTTCTTC
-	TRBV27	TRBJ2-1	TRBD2	CASSFASGGLGRGNEQFF	TGTGCCAGCAGTTTTGCTAGCGGGGGCCTGGGGAGGGGAAATGAGCAGTTCTTC
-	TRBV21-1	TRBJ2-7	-	CASSKCPFSTYEQYF	TGTGCCAGCAGCAAATGCCCCTTCAGTACCTACGAGCAGTACTTC
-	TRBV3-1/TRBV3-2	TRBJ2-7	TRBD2	CASSRDESGRSSYEQYF	TGTGCCAGCAGCCGAGATGAGAGCGGGAGGAGCTCCTACGAGCAGTACTTC
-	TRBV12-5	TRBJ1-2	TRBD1	CASEPPDRAGRGYTF	TGTGCTAGTGAACCCCCAGACAGGGCGGGTCGTGGCTACACCTTC
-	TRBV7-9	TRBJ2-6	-	CASRTRDGHSGANVLTF	TGTGCCAGCAGAACCCGGGACGGGCACTCTGGGGCCAACGTCCTGACTTTC